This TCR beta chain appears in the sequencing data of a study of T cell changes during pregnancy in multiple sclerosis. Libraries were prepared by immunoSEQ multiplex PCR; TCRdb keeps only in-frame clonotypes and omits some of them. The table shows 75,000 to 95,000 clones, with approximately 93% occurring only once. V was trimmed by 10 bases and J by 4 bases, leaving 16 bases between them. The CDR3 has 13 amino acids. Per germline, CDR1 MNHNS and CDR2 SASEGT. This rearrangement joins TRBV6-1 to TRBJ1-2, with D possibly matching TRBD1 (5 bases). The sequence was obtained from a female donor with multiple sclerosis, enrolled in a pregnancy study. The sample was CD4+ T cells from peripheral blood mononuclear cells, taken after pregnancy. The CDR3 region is CAIASPGGYGYTF. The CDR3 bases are TGTGCCATCGCGTCCCCCGGGGGCTATGGCTACACCTTC.